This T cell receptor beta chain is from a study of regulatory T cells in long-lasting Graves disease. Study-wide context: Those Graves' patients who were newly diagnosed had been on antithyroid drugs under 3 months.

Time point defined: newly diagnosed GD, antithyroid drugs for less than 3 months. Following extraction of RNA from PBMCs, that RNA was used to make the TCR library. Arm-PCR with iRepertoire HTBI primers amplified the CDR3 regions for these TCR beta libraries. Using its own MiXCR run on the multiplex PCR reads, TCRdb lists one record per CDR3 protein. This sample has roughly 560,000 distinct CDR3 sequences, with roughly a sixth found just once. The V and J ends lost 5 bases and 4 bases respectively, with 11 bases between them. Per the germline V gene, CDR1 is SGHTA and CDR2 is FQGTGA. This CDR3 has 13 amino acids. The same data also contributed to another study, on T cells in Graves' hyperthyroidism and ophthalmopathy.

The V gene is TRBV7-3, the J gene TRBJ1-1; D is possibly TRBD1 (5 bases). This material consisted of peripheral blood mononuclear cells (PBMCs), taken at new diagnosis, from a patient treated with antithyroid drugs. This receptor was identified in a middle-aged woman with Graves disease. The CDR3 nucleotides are TGTGCCAGCAGCCTTCGACAGTTCACTGAAGCTTTCTTT. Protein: CASSLRQFTEAFF.